This TCR beta chain stems from a study of Graves' ophthalmopathy and Graves' hyperthyroidism. Amplified TCR beta CDR3 regions were obtained using RNA transcripts as template. RT-PCR was first run with HTBI primers, then multiplex PCR in a second round. TCRdb processed the multiplex PCR reads anew with MiXCR; each CDR3 protein has one entry. Of about 600,000 distinct CDR3 sequences listed, about 35% were seen once; the top ten hold about 4%. V lost 5 bases, J lost 3 bases, and 11 bases lay in between. Germline loops: CDR1 SGHTA, CDR2 FQGTGA. The CDR3 is made up of 15 amino acids. This clonotype was counted at least ten times.

V is TRBV7-3 and J is TRBJ2-6; no firm D call. The TCR originated in an adult man with Graves' hyperthyroidism. Sequencing used peripheral blood or thyroid tissue (not recorded which). The CDR3 bases are TGTGCCAGCAGCGCAGGAGTTCTTGGGGCCAACGTCCTGACTTTC. Its protein is CASSAGVLGANVLTF.